This is a list of T cell receptor beta chains from one sample in a study of molecular identifiers for immune sequencing clone quantification. TCRdb fed the PCR reads into MiXCR, producing one record per CDR3 protein. The data show about 97,000 distinct CDR3 sequences, with 30% to 35% seen just once and 9% to 10% held by the top ten. What was sequenced was naive CD8+ T cells from blood, with Jurkat cell RNA spiked in. Source of these receptors: a human donor in good health. Some libraries in this study had Jurkat cell RNA spiked in. Both conserved end residues are part of each CDR3. Each record gives: V gene, clone size, D gene, J gene, CDR3 protein, CDR3 DNA. D genes are given only for firm matches. The size field is filled for only some rows; it gives once, few, many or a size class.

>TRBV29-1|NA|TRBD1|TRBJ2-7
CSVEGTGRLYEQYF
TGCAGCGTAGAAGGGACAGGTCGACTTTACGAGCAGTACTTC
>TRBV27|NA|TRBD1|TRBJ2-2
CASSLFWTGNTGELFF
TGTGCCAGCAGTCTCTTCTGGACAGGGAACACCGGGGAGCTGTTTTTT
>TRBV6-5|NA|NA|TRBJ1-2
CASSSLPPRITLYGYTF
TGTGCCAGCAGTTCTCTCCCTCCCAGGATCACCCTTTATGGCTACACCTTC
>TRBV9|NA|TRBD1|TRBJ1-1
CASSVKATGTEAFF
TGTGCCAGCAGCGTTAAGGCGACAGGGACTGAAGCTTTCTTT
>TRBV6-5|few|NA|TRBJ2-5
CASSYRTFIGEETQYF
TGTGCCAGCAGTTACCGGACATTTATAGGTGAAGAGACCCAGTACTTC
>TRBV10-3|NA|TRBD1|TRBJ2-7
CAIRAGGRQYF
TGTGCAATCAGGGCAGGGGGAAGGCAGTACTTC
>TRBV6-2/TRBV6-3|NA|TRBD1|TRBJ2-2
CASSPGQGFNTGELFF
TGTGCCAGCAGCCCCGGACAGGGGTTTAACACCGGGGAGCTGTTTTTT
>TRBV19|NA|TRBD1|TRBJ1-1
CASADRGRNTEAFF
TGTGCCAGTGCGGACAGGGGCAGGAACACTGAAGCTTTCTTT
>TRBV11-2|NA|TRBD2|TRBJ2-1
CARSPGTSGLNEQFF
TGTGCCAGAAGCCCCGGGACTAGCGGATTGAATGAGCAGTTCTTC
>TRBV27|NA|NA|TRBJ1-1
CASSLGGGRAFF
TGTGCCAGCAGTTTGGGCGGGGGACGAGCTTTCTTT
>TRBV7-9|few|NA|TRBJ2-3
CASSYSGNTDTQYF
TGTGCCAGCAGCTACAGCGGAAACACAGATACGCAGTATTTT
>TRBV28|NA|NA|TRBJ2-1
CASRLASSYNEQFF
TGTGCCAGCAGGCTAGCGAGCTCCTACAATGAGCAGTTCTTC
>TRBV27|NA|TRBD1|TRBJ2-7
CASSVDRDIIYEQYF
TGTGCCAGCAGTGTAGACAGGGATATAATCTACGAGCAGTACTTC
>TRBV27|NA|NA|TRBJ2-2
CASSLGTPGTGELFF
TGTGCCAGCAGTTTGGGGACACCGGGGACCGGGGAGCTGTTTTTT
>TRBV12-3/TRBV12-4|few|TRBD2|TRBJ2-7
CASSVTSPYEQYF
TGTGCCAGCAGCGTGACTAGCCCCTACGAGCAGTACTTC
>TRBV20-1|NA|NA|TRBJ2-3
CSAVQVGTATQYF
TGCAGTGCTGTGCAGGTTGGCACAGCTACGCAGTATTTT
>TRBV7-3|few|NA|TRBJ2-5
CASSSNGPGLKETQYF
TGTGCCAGCAGCTCCAACGGGCCAGGGCTTAAAGAGACCCAGTACTTC
>TRBV9|NA|TRBD2|TRBJ2-1
CASSPGVSGSDEQFF
TGTGCCAGCAGCCCCGGGGTTAGCGGGAGCGATGAGCAGTTCTTC
>TRBV7-8|many|TRBD2|TRBJ2-3
CASSLLGVSGRVGTDTQYF
TGTGCCAGCAGCTTATTGGGCGTTAGCGGGAGGGTGGGCACAGATACGCAGTATTTT
>TRBV28|many|TRBD2|TRBJ2-4
CASSLRGLARDIQYF
TGTGCCAGCAGTTTAAGGGGACTAGCCAGGGACATTCAGTACTTC
>TRBV7-9|few|NA|TRBJ2-7
CASSLVGTRGFYEQYF
TGTGCCAGCAGCTTAGTGGGTACTAGGGGATTCTACGAGCAGTACTTC
>TRBV29-1|NA|NA|TRBJ1-1
CSAGTRSTEAFF
TGCAGCGCTGGGACAAGGTCCACTGAAGCTTTCTTT
>TRBV14|many|NA|TRBJ2-2
CASSQIRQMNTGELFF
TGTGCCAGCAGCCAAATTCGTCAGATGAACACCGGGGAGCTGTTTTTT
>TRBV3-1|few|NA|TRBJ2-4
CASTPPGPRYF
TGTGCCAGCACCCCACCGGGCCCAAGGTACTTC
>TRBV20-1|NA|TRBD2|TRBJ2-3
CSARDQAGAFGTDTQYF
TGCAGTGCTAGAGATCAAGCGGGAGCTTTTGGCACAGATACGCAGTATTTT
>TRBV11-2|NA|TRBD2|TRBJ2-5
CASSLGLAGVKETQYF
TGTGCCAGCAGCTTAGGACTAGCGGGAGTGAAAGAGACCCAGTACTTC
>TRBV7-6|many|NA|TRBJ2-1
CASSLYQGTYNEQFF
TGTGCCAGCAGCTTATATCAGGGTACCTACAATGAGCAGTTCTTC
>TRBV28|many|NA|TRBJ2-1
CASSPPQFF
TGTGCCAGCAGTCCCCCCCAGTTCTTC
>TRBV5-4|once|NA|TRBJ2-1
CASSDRLGGLSYNEQFF
TGTGCCAGCAGCGACCGGCTGGGCGGACTTTCCTACAATGAGCAGTTCTTC
>TRBV7-2|NA|NA|TRBJ1-4
CASSKARGEKLFF
TGTGCCAGCAGTAAGGCCAGAGGTGAAAAACTGTTTTTT
>TRBV5-6|NA|TRBD2|TRBJ2-1
CASRGWTSTVYNEQFF
TGTGCCAGCAGGGGGTGGACTAGCACTGTCTACAATGAGCAGTTCTTC
>TRBV29-1|few|TRBD2|TRBJ2-7
CSVGLAAYEQYF
TGCAGCGTTGGACTAGCCGCCTACGAGCAGTACTTC
>TRBV12-3/TRBV12-4|many|NA|TRBJ2-6
CASTSWGSGANVLTF
TGTGCCAGCACCTCTTGGGGTTCAGGGGCCAACGTCCTGACTTTC
>TRBV5-4|few|NA|TRBJ2-3
CASSLAPGTTDTQYF
TGTGCCAGCAGCTTGGCTCCCGGTACCACAGATACGCAGTATTTT
>TRBV28|few|NA|TRBJ2-7
CASSPRGSGYEQYF
TGTGCCAGCAGTCCCCGGGGTAGCGGCTACGAGCAGTACTTC
>TRBV2|many|NA|TRBJ2-3
CASITAYTQYF
TGTGCCAGCATCACGGCCTATACGCAGTATTTT
>TRBV3-1|NA|NA|TRBJ1-1
CASIGGMNTEAFF
TGTGCCAGCATTGGGGGGATGAACACTGAAGCTTTCTTT